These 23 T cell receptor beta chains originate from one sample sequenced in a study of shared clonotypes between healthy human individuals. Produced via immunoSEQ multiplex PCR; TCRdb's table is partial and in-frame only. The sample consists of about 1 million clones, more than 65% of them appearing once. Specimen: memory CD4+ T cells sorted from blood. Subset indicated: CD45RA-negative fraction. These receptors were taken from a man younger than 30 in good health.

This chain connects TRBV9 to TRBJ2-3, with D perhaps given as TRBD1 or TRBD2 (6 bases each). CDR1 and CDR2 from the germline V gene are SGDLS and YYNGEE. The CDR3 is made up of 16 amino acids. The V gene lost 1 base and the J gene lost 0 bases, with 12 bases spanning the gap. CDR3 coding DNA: TGTGCCAGCAGCGTATTGGGGGGCGGGAGCACAGATACGCAGTATTTT. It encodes CASSVLGGGSTDTQYF.

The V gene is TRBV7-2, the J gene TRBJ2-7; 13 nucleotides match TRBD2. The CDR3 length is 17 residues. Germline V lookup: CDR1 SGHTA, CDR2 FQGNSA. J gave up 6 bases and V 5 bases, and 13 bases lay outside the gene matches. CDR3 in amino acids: CASSHPPTSGGELEQYF. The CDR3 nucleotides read TGTGCCAGCAGCCACCCTCCTACTAGCGGGGGGGAACTCGAGCAGTACTTC.

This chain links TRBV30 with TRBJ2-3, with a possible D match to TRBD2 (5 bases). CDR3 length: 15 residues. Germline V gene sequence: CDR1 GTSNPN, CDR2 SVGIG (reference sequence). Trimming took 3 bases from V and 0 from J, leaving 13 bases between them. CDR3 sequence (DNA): TGTGCCTGGAGGGATACGGGGAGAAGCACAGATACGCAGTATTTT. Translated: CAWRDTGRSTDTQYF.

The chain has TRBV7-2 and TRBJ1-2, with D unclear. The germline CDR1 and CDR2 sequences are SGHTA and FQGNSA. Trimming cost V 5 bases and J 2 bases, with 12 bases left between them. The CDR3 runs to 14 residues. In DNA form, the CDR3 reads TGTGCCAGCAGCCCAGGCCTGGTAAACTATGGCTACACCTTC. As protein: CASSPGLVNYGYTF.

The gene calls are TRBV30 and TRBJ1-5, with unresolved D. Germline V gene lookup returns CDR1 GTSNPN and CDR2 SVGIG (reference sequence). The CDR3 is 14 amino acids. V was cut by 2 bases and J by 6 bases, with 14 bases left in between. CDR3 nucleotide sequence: TGTGCCTGGAGTCTCGCCGGGAAAGGTCAGCCCCAGCATTTT. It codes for CAWSLAGKGQPQHF.

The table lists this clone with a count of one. The CDR3 region is CASSPFGGGSQETQYF. CDR3 nucleotides: TGCGCCAGCAGTCCCTTTGGCGGGGGTTCCCAAGAGACCCAGTACTTC. V usage is TRBV5-1 and J usage is TRBJ2-5; 7 bases are a match to TRBD2. Germline V lookup: CDR1 SGHRS, CDR2 YFSETQ. The CDR3 is 16 residues long. Trimming cost V 5 bases and J 1 base; bases outside gene matches: 11.

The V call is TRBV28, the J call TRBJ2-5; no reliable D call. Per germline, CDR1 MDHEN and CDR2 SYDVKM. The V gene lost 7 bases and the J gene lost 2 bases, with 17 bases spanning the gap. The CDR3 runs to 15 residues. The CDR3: CASKARTRVQETQYF. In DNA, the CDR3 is TGTGCCAGCAAAGCCCGGACCCGAGTACAAGAGACCCAGTACTTC.

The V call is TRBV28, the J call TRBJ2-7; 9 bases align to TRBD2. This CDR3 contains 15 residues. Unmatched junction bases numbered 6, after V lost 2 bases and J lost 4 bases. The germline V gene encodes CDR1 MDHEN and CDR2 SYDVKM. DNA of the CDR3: TGTGCCAGCAGTTTAAAGGGACTAGCTCTGTACGAGCAGTACTTC. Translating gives CASSLKGLALYEQYF.

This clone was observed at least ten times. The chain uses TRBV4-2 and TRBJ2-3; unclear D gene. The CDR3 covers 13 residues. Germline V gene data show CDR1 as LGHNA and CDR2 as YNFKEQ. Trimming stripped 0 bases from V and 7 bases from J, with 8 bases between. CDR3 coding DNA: TGTGCCAGCAGCCAAGATCGTGGGTATACGCAGTATTTT. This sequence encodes CASSQDRGYTQYF.

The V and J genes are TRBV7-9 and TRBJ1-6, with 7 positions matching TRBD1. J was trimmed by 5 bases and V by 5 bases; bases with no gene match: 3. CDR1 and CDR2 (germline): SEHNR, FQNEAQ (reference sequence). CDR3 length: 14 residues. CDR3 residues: CASSKGQNNSPLHF. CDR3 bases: TGTGCCAGCAGCAAGGGACAGAATAATTCACCCCTCCACTTT.

The CDR3 is CSVADGTQYF. CDR3 sequence (DNA): TGCAGCGTCGCAGATGGGACCCAGTACTTC. V is TRBV29-1 and J is TRBJ2-5; D gene ambiguous. The CDR3 is 10 residues long. Trimming removed 6 bases at V and 7 bases at J, with 9 bases between. Germline V gene data show CDR1 as SQVTM and CDR2 as ANQGSEA.

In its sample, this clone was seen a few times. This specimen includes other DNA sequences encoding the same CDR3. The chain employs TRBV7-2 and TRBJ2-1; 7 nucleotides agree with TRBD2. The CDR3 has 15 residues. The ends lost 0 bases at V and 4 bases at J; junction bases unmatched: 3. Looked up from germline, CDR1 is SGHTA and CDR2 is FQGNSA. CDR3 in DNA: TGTGCCAGCAGCTTAGCGGGAGGGGCATACAATGAGCAGTTCTTC. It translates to CASSLAGGAYNEQFF.

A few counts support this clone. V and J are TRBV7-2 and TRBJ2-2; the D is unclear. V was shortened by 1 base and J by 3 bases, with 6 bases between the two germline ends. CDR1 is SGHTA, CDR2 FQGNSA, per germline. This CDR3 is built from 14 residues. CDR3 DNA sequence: TGTGCCAGCAGCTTAGAACTGTACACCGGGGAGCTGTTTTTT. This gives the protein CASSLELYTGELFF.

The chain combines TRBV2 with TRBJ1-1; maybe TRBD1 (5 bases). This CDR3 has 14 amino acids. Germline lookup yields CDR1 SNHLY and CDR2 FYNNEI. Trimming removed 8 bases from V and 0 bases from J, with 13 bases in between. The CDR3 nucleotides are TGTGCCAGCTCCTCTGCAGGGATGAACACTGAAGCTTTCTTT. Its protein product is CASSSAGMNTEAFF.

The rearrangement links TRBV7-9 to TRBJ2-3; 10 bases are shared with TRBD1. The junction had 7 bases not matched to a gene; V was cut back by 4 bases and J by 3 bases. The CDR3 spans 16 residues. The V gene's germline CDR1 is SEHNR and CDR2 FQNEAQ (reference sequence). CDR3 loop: CASSSRRQGATDTQYF. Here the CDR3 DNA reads TGTGCCAGCAGCTCCAGACGACAGGGGGCAACAGATACGCAGTATTTT.

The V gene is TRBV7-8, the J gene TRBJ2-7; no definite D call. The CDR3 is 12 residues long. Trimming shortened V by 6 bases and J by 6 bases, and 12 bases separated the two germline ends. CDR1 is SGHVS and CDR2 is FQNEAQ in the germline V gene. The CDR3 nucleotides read TGTGCCAGCAGATCTGATAAAGGCGAGCAGTACTTC. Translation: CASRSDKGEQYF.

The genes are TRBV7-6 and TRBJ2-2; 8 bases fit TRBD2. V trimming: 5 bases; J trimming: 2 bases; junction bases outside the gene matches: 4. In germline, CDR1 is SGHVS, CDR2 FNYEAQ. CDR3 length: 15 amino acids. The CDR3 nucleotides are TGTGCCAGCAGCCAGACTAGCGTCAACACCGGGGAGCTGTTTTTT. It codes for CASSQTSVNTGELFF.

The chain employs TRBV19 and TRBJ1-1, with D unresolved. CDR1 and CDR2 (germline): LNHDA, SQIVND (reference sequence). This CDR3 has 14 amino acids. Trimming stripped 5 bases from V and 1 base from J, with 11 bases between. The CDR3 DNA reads TGTGCCAGTAGTTCCCGCCCACCGAACACTGAAGCTTTCTTT. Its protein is CASSSRPPNTEAFF.

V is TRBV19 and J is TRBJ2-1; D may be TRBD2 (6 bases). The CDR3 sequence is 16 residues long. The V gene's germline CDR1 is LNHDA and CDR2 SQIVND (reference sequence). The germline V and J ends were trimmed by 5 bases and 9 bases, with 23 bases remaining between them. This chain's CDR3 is CASSPTGTGLTVEQFF. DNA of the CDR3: TGTGCCAGTAGTCCTACCGGGACTGGACTCACCGTTGAGCAGTTCTTC.

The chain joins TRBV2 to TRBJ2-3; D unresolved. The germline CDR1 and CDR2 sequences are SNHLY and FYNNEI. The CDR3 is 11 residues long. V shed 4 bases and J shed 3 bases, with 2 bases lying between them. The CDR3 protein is CASSATDTQYF. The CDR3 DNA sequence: TGTGCCAGCAGTGCGACAGATACGCAGTATTTT.

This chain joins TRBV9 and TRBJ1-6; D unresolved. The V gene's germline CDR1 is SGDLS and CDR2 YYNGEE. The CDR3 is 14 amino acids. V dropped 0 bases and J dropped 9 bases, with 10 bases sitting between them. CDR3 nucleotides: TGTGCCAGCAGCGTAGTAGGGATCGGTTCACCCCTCCACTTT. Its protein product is CASSVVGIGSPLHF.

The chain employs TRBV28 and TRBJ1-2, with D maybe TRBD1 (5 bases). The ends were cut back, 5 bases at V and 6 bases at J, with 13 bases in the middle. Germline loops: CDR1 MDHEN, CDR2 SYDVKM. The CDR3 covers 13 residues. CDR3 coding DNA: TGTGCCAGCAGTGAAGACAGTCAGGATGGCTACACCTTC. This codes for CASSEDSQDGYTF.

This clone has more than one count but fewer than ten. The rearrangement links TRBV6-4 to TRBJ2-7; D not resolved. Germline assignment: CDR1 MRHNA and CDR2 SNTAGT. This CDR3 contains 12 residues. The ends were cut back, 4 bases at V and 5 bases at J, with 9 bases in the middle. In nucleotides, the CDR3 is TGTGCCAGCAGTGTCCAGCTCGACGAGCAGTACTTC. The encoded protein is CASSVQLDEQYF.